This TCR beta chain stems from a study of blood T cell repertoires in COVID-19. Study-level background: Whether acute or convalescent, the COVID-19 samples came from the United States, Italy and Spain.

Repertoires were generated with immunoSEQ multiplex PCR, while TCRdb's copy carries only in-frame clones and drops some. Here the sample spans hundreds of thousands of clones, just over 85% being singletons. With 4 bases removed from V and 0 bases from J, the gap between germline ends came to 15 bases. The germline V gene has CDR1 SGHNT and CDR2 YYREEE (reference sequence). The length of the CDR3 is 16 residues. The clonotype was recovered from a man between 45 and 60 years old with COVID-19, enrolled during active disease. V and J are TRBV5-4 and TRBJ2-3; D remains unclear. The sequenced material came from peripheral blood. CDR3: CASSPSLADSTDTQYF. The CDR3 region has the DNA TGTGCCAGCAGCCCGTCGTTAGCTGACAGCACAGATACGCAGTATTTT. The full variable domain, in which reference TRBV5-4 and TRBJ2-3 provide the parts outside the CDR3, is ETGVTQSPTHLIKTRGQQVTLRCSSQSGHNTVSWYQQALGQGPQFIFQYYREEENGRGNFPPRFSGLQFPNYSSELNVNALELDDSALYLCASSPSLADSTDTQYFGPGTRLTVL.